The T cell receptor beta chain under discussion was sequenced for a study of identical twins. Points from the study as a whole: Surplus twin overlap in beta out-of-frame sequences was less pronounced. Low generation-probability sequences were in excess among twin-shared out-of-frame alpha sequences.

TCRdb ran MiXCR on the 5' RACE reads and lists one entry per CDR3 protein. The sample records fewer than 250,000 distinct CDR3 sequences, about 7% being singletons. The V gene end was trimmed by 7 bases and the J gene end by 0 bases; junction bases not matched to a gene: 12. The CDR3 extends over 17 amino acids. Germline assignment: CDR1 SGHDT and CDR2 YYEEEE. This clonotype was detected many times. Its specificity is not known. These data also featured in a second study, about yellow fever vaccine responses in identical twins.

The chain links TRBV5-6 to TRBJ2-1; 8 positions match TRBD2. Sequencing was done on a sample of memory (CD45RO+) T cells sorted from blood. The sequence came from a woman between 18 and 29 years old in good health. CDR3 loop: CASQPRGAVSSYNEQFF. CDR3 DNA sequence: TGTGCCAGCCAACCGCGGGGGGCCGTATCCTCCTACAATGAGCAGTTCTTC.